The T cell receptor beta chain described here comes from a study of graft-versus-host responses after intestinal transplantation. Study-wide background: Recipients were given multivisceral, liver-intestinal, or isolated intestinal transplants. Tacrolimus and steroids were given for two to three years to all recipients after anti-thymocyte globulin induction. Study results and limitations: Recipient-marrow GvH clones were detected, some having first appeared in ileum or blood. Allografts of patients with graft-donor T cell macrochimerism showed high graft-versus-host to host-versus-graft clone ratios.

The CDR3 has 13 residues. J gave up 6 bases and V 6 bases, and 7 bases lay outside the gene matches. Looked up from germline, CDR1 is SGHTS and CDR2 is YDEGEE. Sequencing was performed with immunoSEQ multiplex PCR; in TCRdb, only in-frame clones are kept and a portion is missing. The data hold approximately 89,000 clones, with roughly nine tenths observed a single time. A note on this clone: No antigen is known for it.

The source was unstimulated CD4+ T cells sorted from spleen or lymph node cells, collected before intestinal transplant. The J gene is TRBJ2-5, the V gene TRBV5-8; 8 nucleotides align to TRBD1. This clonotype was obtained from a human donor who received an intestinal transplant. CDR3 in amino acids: CASMQTGVKTQYF. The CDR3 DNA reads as TGTGCCAGCATGCAGACAGGGGTTAAGACCCAGTACTTC.